These T cell receptor beta chains were read from a single sample in a study of post-analysis software for immune sequencing data. A single record per CDR3 protein comes from TCRdb applying MiXCR to the PCR reads. The table has about 770,000 distinct CDR3 sequences, 46% seen once. The material sequenced was blood. The origin of the receptors is a girl aged 5 to 17 with multiple sclerosis. The CDR3 runs from the conserved cysteine through the conserved F or W.

>TRBJ2-1|TRBV3-1
CASSQEGTSGSVVQFF
>TRBJ2-1|TRBV12-3/TRBV12-4
CASTGSGPSYNEQFF
>TRBJ2-5|TRBV13
CASSLAVRQETQYF
>TRBJ2-3|TRBV5-1
CASSLAEAGATSTDTQYF
>TRBJ2-5|TRBV7-8
CASSRKGTVQETQYF
>TRBJ2-3|TRBV10-3
CATKITDTQYF
>TRBJ2-1|TRBV27
CASSLGLAGAWGNEQFF
>TRBJ2-5|TRBV5-1
CASSLAHGDTSGRAGGETQYF
>TRBJ2-5|TRBV24-1
CATNKTGYQETQYF
>TRBJ2-1|TRBV11-2
CASSLLERTSRANEQFF
>TRBJ2-5|TRBV7-9
CASSTEGRQGTQYF
>TRBJ2-7|TRBV11-2
CASSLDAGDTTYEQYF
>TRBJ2-7|TRBV7-6
CASSPRQPYEQYF